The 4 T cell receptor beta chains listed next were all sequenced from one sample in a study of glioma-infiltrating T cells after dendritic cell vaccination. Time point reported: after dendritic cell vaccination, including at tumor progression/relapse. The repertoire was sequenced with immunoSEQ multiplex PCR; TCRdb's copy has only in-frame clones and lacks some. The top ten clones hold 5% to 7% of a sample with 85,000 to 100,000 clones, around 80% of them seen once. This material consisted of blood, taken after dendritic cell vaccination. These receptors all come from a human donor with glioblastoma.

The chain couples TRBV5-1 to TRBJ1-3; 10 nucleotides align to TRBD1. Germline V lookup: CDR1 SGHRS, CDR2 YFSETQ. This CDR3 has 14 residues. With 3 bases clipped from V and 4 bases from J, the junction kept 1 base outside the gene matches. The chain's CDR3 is CASSWTGGGNTIYF. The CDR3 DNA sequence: TGCGCCAGCAGCTGGACAGGGGGGGGAAACACCATATATTTT.

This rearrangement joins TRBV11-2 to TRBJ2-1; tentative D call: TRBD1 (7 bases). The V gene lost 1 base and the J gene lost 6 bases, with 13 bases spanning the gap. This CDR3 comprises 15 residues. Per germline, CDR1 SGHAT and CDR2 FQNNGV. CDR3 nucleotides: TGTGCCAGCAGCTTAGTTGGGGGGACAGTCAATGAGCAGTTCTTC. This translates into CASSLVGGTVNEQFF. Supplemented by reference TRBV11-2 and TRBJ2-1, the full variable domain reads EAGVAQSPRYKIIEKRQSVAFWCNPISGHATLYWYQQILGQGPKLLIQFQNNGVVDDSQLPKDRFSAERLKGVDSTLKIQPAKLEDSAVYLCASSLVGGTVNEQFFGPGTRLTVL.

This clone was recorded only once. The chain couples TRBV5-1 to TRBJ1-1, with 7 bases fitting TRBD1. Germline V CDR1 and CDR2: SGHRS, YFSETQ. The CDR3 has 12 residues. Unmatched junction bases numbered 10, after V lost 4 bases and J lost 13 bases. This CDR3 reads CASSRGGTEYFF. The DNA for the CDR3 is TGCGCCAGCAGCAGGGGCGGGACAGAGTATTTCTTT.

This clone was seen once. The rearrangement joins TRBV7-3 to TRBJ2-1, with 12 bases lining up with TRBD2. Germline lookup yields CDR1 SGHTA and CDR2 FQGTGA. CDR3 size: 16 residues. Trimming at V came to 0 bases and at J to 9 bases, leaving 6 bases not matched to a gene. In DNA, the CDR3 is TGTGCCAGCAGCTTAACTTCACTAGCGGGAGGAGGTGAGCAGTTCTTC. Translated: CASSLTSLAGGGEQFF.